The present entry profiles one TCR beta chain with its context. This entry is derived from a study of blood T cells in healthy people across ages. CDR3 size: 15 residues. Trimming cost V 6 bases and J 3 bases; bases outside gene matches: 5. The germline V gene has CDR1 DFQATT and CDR2 SNEGSKA (reference sequence). Together with a sample-barcoded 5' primer, a J-beta primer mix was included in a second PCR lasting roughly 6 to 12 cycles. All cDNA molecules were each tagged by a template-switch adaptor with 12 random nucleotides. TCRdb re-called the 5' RACE reads with MiXCR, one entry per CDR3 protein. The table records around 1.7 million distinct CDR3 sequences, 28% of them present only once.

The sample comprised blood. This clonotype was sampled from a woman in her thirties in good health. The chain is built from TRBV20-1 and TRBJ2-2, with TRBD1 matching 12 bases. The CDR3 protein is CSATGQGADTGELFF. CDR3 nucleotides: TGCAGTGCCACGGGACAGGGGGCCGACACCGGGGAGCTGTTTTTT.